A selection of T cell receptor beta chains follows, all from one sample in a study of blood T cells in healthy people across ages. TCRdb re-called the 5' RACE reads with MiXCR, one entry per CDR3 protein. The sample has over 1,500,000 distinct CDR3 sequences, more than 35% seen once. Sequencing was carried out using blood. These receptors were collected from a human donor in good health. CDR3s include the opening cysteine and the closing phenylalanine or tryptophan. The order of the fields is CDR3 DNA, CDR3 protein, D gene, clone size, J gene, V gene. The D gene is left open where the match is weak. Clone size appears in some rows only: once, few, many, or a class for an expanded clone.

CDR3nt: TGTGCCAGCAAGGCGGCGGGGGGACCCTACAATGAGCAGTTCTTC
CDR3aa: CASKAAGGPYNEQFF
d_gene: TRBD2
abundance: .
j_gene: TRBJ2-1
v_gene: TRBV27

CDR3nt: TGTGCCAGCAGCTTAACCCCAGTAGCGGGGGGGCGCTACAATGAGCAGTTCTTC
CDR3aa: CASSLTPVAGGRYNEQFF
d_gene: TRBD2
abundance: .
j_gene: TRBJ2-1
v_gene: TRBV7-3

CDR3nt: TGTGCCAGCAGCTCGGACAGGGGGTCGATCAATCAGCCCCAGCATTTT
CDR3aa: CASSSDRGSINQPQHF
d_gene: TRBD1
abundance: .
j_gene: TRBJ1-5
v_gene: TRBV5-6

CDR3nt: TGTGCCAGCAGCGGACTAGCGATCGAGACCCAGTTCTTC
CDR3aa: CASSGLAIETQFF
d_gene: TRBD2
abundance: .
j_gene: TRBJ2-1
v_gene: TRBV6-4

CDR3nt: TGTGCCAGCAGGTGGACAGGGGGCAAATTTAGCACAGATACGCAGTATTTT
CDR3aa: CASRWTGGKFSTDTQYF
d_gene: TRBD1
abundance: few
j_gene: TRBJ2-3
v_gene: TRBV12-3/TRBV12-4

CDR3nt: TGTGCCAGCTCACCGGAGTCGGGGCAACCAGGGGATACGCAGTATTTT
CDR3aa: CASSPESGQPGDTQYF
d_gene: .
abundance: few
j_gene: TRBJ2-3
v_gene: TRBV18

CDR3nt: TGCAGTGCCTTCCTTAGGGGGGGAGGCGAAGGCTACACCTTC
CDR3aa: CSAFLRGGGEGYTF
d_gene: .
abundance: .
j_gene: TRBJ1-2
v_gene: TRBV20-1

CDR3nt: TGTGCCGGCAGCCAAGGAGTTAACTTGAACACTGAAGCTTTCTTT
CDR3aa: CAGSQGVNLNTEAFF
d_gene: .
abundance: .
j_gene: TRBJ1-1
v_gene: TRBV3-1

CDR3nt: TGTGCCAGCAGAATTGCTCTGGGTACTGAAGCTTTCTTT
CDR3aa: CASRIALGTEAFF
d_gene: .
abundance: .
j_gene: TRBJ1-1
v_gene: TRBV13

CDR3nt: TGTGCCAGCAGGGGACTAACTACCATCGACCCTGACCTAAATGAGCAGTTCTTC
CDR3aa: CASRGLTTIDPDLNEQFF
d_gene: TRBD2
abundance: once
j_gene: TRBJ2-1
v_gene: TRBV6-2/TRBV6-3

CDR3nt: TGTGCCAGCAGTCATGGCGACAGGCGGGGAATAGTGTTCTTC
CDR3aa: CASSHGDRRGIVFF
d_gene: .
abundance: once
j_gene: TRBJ2-1
v_gene: TRBV7-3

CDR3nt: TGCGCCAGCAGCCGTGGGACAGTTAATGAAAAACTGTTTTTT
CDR3aa: CASSRGTVNEKLFF
d_gene: TRBD1
abundance: few
j_gene: TRBJ1-4
v_gene: TRBV4-1

CDR3nt: TGTGCCAGCAGGAGGACAGGGGGCAAGCCCGGCTACACCTTC
CDR3aa: CASRRTGGKPGYTF
d_gene: TRBD1
abundance: .
j_gene: TRBJ1-2
v_gene: TRBV5-5

CDR3nt: TGTGCCAGCAGCCCCTCCGCCGGTCGGTCCTATGGCTACACCTTC
CDR3aa: CASSPSAGRSYGYTF
d_gene: .
abundance: .
j_gene: TRBJ1-2
v_gene: TRBV7-9

CDR3nt: TGTGCCAGCAGCCCTATGGGACAGGACTATGGCTACACCTTC
CDR3aa: CASSPMGQDYGYTF
d_gene: TRBD1
abundance: few
j_gene: TRBJ1-2
v_gene: TRBV7-3

CDR3nt: TGCGCCAGCAGCTCGGGGCAGGACCTCCCGCATGAGCAGTTCTTC
CDR3aa: CASSSGQDLPHEQFF
d_gene: .
abundance: .
j_gene: TRBJ2-1
v_gene: TRBV5-1

CDR3nt: TGTGCCAGCAGCGTGAACCCGGGGCTCCAAGTTTATGGCTACACCTTC
CDR3aa: CASSVNPGLQVYGYTF
d_gene: .
abundance: once
j_gene: TRBJ1-2
v_gene: TRBV6-4

CDR3nt: TGCGCCAGCAGCCGTTGGCAGCAGGGACAGTCCTCTGGCTACACCTTC
CDR3aa: CASSRWQQGQSSGYTF
d_gene: TRBD1
abundance: few
j_gene: TRBJ1-2
v_gene: TRBV5-1

CDR3nt: TGTGCCAGCAGTGAGCCCCGACAGGGGCAGAGTGAGCAGTTCTTC
CDR3aa: CASSEPRQGQSEQFF
d_gene: TRBD1
abundance: .
j_gene: TRBJ2-1
v_gene: TRBV6-1

CDR3nt: TGTGCCAGCAGACCCGAAAGACAGGGCTGGGCAGAGACCCAGTACTTC
CDR3aa: CASRPERQGWAETQYF
d_gene: TRBD1
abundance: .
j_gene: TRBJ2-5
v_gene: TRBV7-9

CDR3nt: TGTGCCAGCAGCTCTGGGGGAACTAGCGGAGAAGATACGCAGTATTTT
CDR3aa: CASSSGGTSGEDTQYF
d_gene: TRBD2
abundance: .
j_gene: TRBJ2-3
v_gene: TRBV13

CDR3nt: TGTGCCAGCAGCTTATACACTGGGTCTAATCAGCCCCAGCATTTT
CDR3aa: CASSLYTGSNQPQHF
d_gene: .
abundance: few
j_gene: TRBJ1-5
v_gene: TRBV7-2

CDR3nt: TGCGGAGATGGGGACAGCAACTATGGCTACACCTTC
CDR3aa: CGDGDSNYGYTF
d_gene: TRBD1
abundance: few
j_gene: TRBJ1-2
v_gene: TRBV29-1

CDR3nt: TGCGCCAGCAGCCATCCCGGGACTAGTCTGCACAATGAGCAGTTCTTC
CDR3aa: CASSHPGTSLHNEQFF
d_gene: TRBD2
abundance: few
j_gene: TRBJ2-1
v_gene: TRBV4-1

CDR3nt: TGCAGTGCTAGGATCCTAGCGGGGGCTTCCTACAATGAGCAGTTCTTC
CDR3aa: CSARILAGASYNEQFF
d_gene: TRBD2
abundance: .
j_gene: TRBJ2-1
v_gene: TRBV20-1

CDR3nt: TGTGCCAGCAGCCAAGAGACCCCTTCCTACAATGAGCAGTTCTTC
CDR3aa: CASSQETPSYNEQFF
d_gene: .
abundance: .
j_gene: TRBJ2-1
v_gene: TRBV3-1

CDR3nt: TGCGCCAGCAGCTTTCGTCCACAGAGACAAGAGACCCAGTACTTC
CDR3aa: CASSFRPQRQETQYF
d_gene: .
abundance: .
j_gene: TRBJ2-5
v_gene: TRBV5-1